The 6 T cell receptor beta chains in this list originate from one sample, sequenced in a study of cytomegalovirus exposure and HLA in healthy donors. 13 Jbeta primers and 60 Vbeta primers were used for the PCR. Clones were sequenced by immunoSEQ multiplex PCR, and TCRdb holds only the in-frame ones, with some missing. Among tens of thousands of clones listed, 60% to 70% were seen once. Source material: PBMCs. The receptors were gathered from a man aged 45-65 years in good health and CMV-seropositive.

J is TRBJ2-7 and V is TRBV7-9, with TRBD1 matching 7 bases. The CDR3 contains 13 residues. Germline lookup yields CDR1 SEHNR and CDR2 FQNEAQ (reference sequence). Trimming at V came to 4 bases and at J to 6 bases, leaving 6 bases not matched to a gene. The CDR3 spells CASSWTGLSEQYF. In DNA form, the CDR3 reads TGTGCCAGCAGCTGGACAGGTTTATCCGAGCAGTACTTC.

V gene TRBV4-1 combines with J gene TRBJ2-7; 7 bases map to TRBD2. The ends lost 4 bases at V and 6 bases at J; junction bases unmatched: 12. Germline-derived CDR1 and CDR2 are MGHRA and YSYEKL. There are 15 residues in the CDR3. CDR3 loop: CASSLGLRGGIEQYF. For the CDR3, the DNA is TGCGCCAGCAGCCTGGGATTGAGGGGAGGGATCGAGCAGTACTTC.

V and J are TRBV2 and TRBJ2-2, with TRBD1 as a possible D gene (6 bases). Trimming shortened V by 7 bases and J by 3 bases, and 15 bases separated the two germline ends. CDR1 is SNHLY, CDR2 FYNNEI, per germline. The CDR3 totals 15 residues. CDR3 nucleotide sequence: TGTGCCAGCACCAGGGGAACCCCCGACACCGGGGAGCTGTTTTTT. Amino acid sequence: CASTRGTPDTGELFF. The variable domain in full, with the rest retrieved from reference TRBV2 and TRBJ2-2, is EPEVTQTPSHQVTQMGQEVILRCVPISNHLYFYWYRQILGQKVEFLVSFYNNEISEKSEIFDDQFSVERPDGSNFTLKIRSTKLEDSAMYFCASTRGTPDTGELFFGEGSRLTVL.

V and J are TRBV7-2 and TRBJ2-7; no definite D call. Trimming took off 1 base at V and 1 base at J, with 5 bases between the two ends. This CDR3 has 13 amino acids. Germline assignment: CDR1 SGHTA and CDR2 FQGNSA. In DNA form, the CDR3 reads TGTGCCAGCAGCTTAGGGCGGTCCTACGAGCAGTACTTC. It yields the protein CASSLGRSYEQYF.

The chain employs TRBV13 and TRBJ2-5, with D maybe TRBD2 (6 bases). CDR3 length: 16 amino acids. Germline CDR1 and CDR2: PRHDT and FYEKMQ (reference sequence). The V end lost 5 bases, the J end lost 4 bases, and 20 bases lay between the germline ends. The CDR3 here is CASSLRGGRRVETQYF. In DNA, the CDR3 is TGTGCCAGCAGCCTCCGTGGAGGGAGGCGCGTAGAGACCCAGTACTTC.

The J gene is TRBJ1-6, the V gene TRBV6-5; TRBD1 is a possible D gene (6 bases). CDR1 is MNHEY and CDR2 is SVGAGI in the germline V gene. Trimming took off 6 bases at V and 10 bases at J, with 13 bases between the two ends. The CDR3 runs to 13 residues. The CDR3, as DNA: TGTGCCAGCAGCCCCAGGGGTGGCTCACCCCTCCACTTT. Residues: CASSPRGGSPLHF.